The source of this T cell receptor (beta chain) is a study of early T cells in non-severe SARS-CoV-2 infection. Overall study results and limits: Anti-spike CD8 responses were favored by VDJdb matching, which missed private and CD4 specificities.

Comment on this clonotype: The antigen remains unidentified.

Unique molecular identifiers were affixed to single, distinct cDNA molecules. TCRdb passed the 5' RACE reads through MiXCR, listing each CDR3 protein once. The sample shows roughly 32,000 distinct CDR3 sequences, approximately 9.2% of them seen only once. The CDR3 sequence is 13 residues long. In germline, CDR1 is MNHEY, CDR2 SVGEGT. Deletions cut 6 bases from V and 10 bases from J, with 18 bases between. The genes are TRBV6-2 or TRBV6-3 and TRBJ1-1; no firm D call. Specimen: whole blood. This TCR came from an adult who was a healthcare worker with PCR-confirmed SARS-CoV-2 infection or an uninfected control (not recorded which). CDR3 nucleotides: TGTGCCAGCAGCCTCCCCTTTAGCGGAGGAGCTTTCTTT. This gives the protein CASSLPFSGGAFF.